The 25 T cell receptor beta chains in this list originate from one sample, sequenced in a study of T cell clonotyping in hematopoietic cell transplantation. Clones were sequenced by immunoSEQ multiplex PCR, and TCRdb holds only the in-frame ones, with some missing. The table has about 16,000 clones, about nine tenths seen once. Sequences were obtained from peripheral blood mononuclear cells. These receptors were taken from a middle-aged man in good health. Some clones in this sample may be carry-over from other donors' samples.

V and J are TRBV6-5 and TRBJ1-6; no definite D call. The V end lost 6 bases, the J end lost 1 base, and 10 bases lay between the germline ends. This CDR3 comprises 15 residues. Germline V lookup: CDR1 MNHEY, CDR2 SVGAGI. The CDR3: CASSLRESYNSPLHF. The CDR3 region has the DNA TGTGCCAGCAGCCTGAGGGAGTCCTATAATTCACCCCTCCACTTT.

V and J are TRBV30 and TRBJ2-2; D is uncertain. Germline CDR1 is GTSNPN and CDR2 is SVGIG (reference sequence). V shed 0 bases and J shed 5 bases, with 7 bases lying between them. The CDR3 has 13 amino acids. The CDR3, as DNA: TGTGCCTGGAGTGTTGGCGTTACCGGGGAGCTGTTTTTT. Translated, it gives CAWSVGVTGELFF.

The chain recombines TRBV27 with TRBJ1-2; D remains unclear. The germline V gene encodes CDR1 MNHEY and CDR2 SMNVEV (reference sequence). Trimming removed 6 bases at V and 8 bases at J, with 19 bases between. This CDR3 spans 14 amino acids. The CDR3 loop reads CASSPNVQTRGYTF. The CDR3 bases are TGTGCCAGCAGCCCCAACGTGCAGACGAGGGGCTACACCTTC.

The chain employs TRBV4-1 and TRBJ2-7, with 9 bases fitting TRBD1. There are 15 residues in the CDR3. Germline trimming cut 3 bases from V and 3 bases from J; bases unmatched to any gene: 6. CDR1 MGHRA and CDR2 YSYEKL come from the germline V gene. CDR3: CASSHVQGADYEQYF. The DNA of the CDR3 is TGCGCCAGCAGCCATGTACAGGGGGCGGACTACGAGCAGTACTTC.

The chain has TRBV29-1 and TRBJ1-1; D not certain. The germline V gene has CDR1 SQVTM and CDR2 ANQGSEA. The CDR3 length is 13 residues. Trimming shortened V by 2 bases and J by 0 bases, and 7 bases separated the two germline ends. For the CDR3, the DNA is TGCAGCGTTGAACTGGGGATGAACACTGAAGCTTTCTTT. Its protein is CSVELGMNTEAFF.

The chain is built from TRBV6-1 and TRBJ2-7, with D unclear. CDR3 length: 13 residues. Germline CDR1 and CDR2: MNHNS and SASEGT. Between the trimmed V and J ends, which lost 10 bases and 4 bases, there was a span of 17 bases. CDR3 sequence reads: CATDQVAFYEQYF. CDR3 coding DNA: TGTGCCACCGATCAAGTGGCGTTTTACGAGCAGTACTTC.

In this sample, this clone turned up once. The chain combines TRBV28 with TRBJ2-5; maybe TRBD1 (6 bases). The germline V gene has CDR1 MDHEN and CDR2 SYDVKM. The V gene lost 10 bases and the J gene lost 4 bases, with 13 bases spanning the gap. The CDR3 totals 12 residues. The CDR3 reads CATRWGPETQYF. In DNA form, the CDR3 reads TGTGCCACCAGATGGGGGCCAGAGACCCAGTACTTC.

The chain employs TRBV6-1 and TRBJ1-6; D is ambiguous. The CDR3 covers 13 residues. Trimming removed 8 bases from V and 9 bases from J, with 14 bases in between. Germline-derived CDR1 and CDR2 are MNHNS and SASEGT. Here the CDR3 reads CASETRLFSPLHF. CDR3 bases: TGTGCCAGCGAGACGAGATTATTTTCACCCCTCCACTTT.

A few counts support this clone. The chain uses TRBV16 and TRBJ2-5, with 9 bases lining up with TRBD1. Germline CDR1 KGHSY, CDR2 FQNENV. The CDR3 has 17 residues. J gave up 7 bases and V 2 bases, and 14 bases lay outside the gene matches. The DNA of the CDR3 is TGTGCCAGCAGCCAACCACAGGGGGCGAAAGAATTGCGGACCCAGTACTTC. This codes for CASSQPQGAKELRTQYF.

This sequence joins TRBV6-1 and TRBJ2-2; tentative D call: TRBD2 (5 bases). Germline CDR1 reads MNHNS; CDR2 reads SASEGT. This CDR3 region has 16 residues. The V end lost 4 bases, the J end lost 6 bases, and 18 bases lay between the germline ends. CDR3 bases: TGTGCCAGCAGTGGCCGGGCCACGAGGGTCTCCGGGGAGCTGTTTTTT. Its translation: CASSGRATRVSGELFF.

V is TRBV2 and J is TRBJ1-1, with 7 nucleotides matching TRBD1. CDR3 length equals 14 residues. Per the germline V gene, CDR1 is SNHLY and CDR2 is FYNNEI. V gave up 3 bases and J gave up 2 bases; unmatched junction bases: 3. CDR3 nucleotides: TGTGCCAGCAGTGAGGAGGGGGCCAACACTGAAGCTTTCTTT. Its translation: CASSEEGANTEAFF.

The CDR3: CASSIGHRVNYGYTF. The CDR3 DNA reads TGTGCCAGTAGTATAGGCCACAGGGTTAACTATGGCTACACCTTC. This sequence joins TRBV19 and TRBJ1-2; D may be TRBD1 (6 bases). The V end was cut by 1 base, the J end by 1 base, with 10 bases between. CDR1 is LNHDA and CDR2 is SQIVND in the germline V gene (reference sequence). The CDR3 loop spans 15 amino acids.

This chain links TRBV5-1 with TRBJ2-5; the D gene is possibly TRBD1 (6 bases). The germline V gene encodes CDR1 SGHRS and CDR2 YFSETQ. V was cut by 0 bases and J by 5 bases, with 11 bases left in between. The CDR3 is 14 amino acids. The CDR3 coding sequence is TGCGCCAGCAGCTTGGCCCAGGGGACGGAGACCCAGTACTTC. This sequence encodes CASSLAQGTETQYF. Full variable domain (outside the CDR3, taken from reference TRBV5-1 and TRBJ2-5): KAGVTQTPRYLIKTRGQQVTLSCSPISGHRSVSWYQQTPGQGLQFLFEYFSETQRNKGNFPGRFSGRQFSNSRSEMNVSTLELGDSALYLCASSLAQGTETQYFGPGTRLLVL.

The CDR3 reads CASRTDRGKYGYTF. CDR3 nucleotide sequence: TGTGCCAGCAGAACTGACAGGGGGAAATATGGCTACACCTTC. The rearrangement uses TRBV28 and TRBJ1-2, with 9 bases aligning to TRBD1. CDR3 length: 14 residues. J was trimmed by 5 bases and V by 6 bases; bases with no gene match: 7. Germline V lookup: CDR1 MDHEN, CDR2 SYDVKM.

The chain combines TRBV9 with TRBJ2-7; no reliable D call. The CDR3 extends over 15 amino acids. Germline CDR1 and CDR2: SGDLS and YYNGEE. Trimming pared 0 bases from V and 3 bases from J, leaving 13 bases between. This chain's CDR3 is CASSVGGISGYEQYF. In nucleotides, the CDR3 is TGTGCCAGCAGCGTAGGAGGTATAAGTGGCTACGAGCAGTACTTC.

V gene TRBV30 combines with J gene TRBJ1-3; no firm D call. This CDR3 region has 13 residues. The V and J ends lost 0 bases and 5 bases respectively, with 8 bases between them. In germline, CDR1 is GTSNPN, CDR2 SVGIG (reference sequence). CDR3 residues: CAWSVGKRNTIYF. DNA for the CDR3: TGTGCCTGGAGTGTCGGGAAAAGAAACACCATATATTTT. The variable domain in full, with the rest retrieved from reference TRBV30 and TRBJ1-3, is SQTIHQWPATLVQPVGSPLSLECTVEGTSNPNLYWYRQAAGRGLQLLFYSVGIGQISSEVPQNLSASRPQDRQFILSSKKLLLSDSGFYLCAWSVGKRNTIYFGEGSWLTVV.

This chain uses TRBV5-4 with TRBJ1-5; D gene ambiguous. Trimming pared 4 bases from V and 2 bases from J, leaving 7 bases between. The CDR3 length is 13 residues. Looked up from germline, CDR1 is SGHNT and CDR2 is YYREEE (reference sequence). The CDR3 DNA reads TGTGCCAGCAGCAACAGCGGCAATCAGCCCCAGCATTTT. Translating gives CASSNSGNQPQHF.

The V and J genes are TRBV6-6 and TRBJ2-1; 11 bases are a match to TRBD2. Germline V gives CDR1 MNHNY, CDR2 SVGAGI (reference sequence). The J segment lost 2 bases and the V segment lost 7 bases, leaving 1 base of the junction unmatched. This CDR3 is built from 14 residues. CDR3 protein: CASNSGGAYNEQFF. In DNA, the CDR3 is TGTGCCAGCAATAGCGGGGGGGCCTACAATGAGCAGTTCTTC.

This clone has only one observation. CDR3 loop: CASSLGSPSYNSPLHF. The CDR3 nucleotides read TGTGCCAGCAGTTTAGGATCACCATCCTATAATTCACCCCTCCACTTT. V is TRBV28 and J is TRBJ1-6, with unresolved D. Germline CDR1 and CDR2: MDHEN and SYDVKM. CDR3 length: 16 amino acids. Trimming pared 2 bases from V and 1 base from J, leaving 9 bases between. Looking up the rest from reference TRBV28 and TRBJ1-6 gives the full variable domain: DVKVTQSSRYLVKRTGEKVFLECVQDMDHENMFWYRQDPGLGLRLIYFSYDVKMKEKGDIPEGYSVSREKKERFSLILESASTNQTSMYLCASSLGSPSYNSPLHFGNGTRLTVT.

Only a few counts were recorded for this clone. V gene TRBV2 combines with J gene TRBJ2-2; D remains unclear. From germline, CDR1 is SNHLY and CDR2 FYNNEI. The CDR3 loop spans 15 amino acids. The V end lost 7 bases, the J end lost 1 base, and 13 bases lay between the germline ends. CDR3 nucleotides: TGTGCCAGCAAGGGCCGGCTTCAGAACACCGGGGAGCTGTTTTTT. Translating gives CASKGRLQNTGELFF.

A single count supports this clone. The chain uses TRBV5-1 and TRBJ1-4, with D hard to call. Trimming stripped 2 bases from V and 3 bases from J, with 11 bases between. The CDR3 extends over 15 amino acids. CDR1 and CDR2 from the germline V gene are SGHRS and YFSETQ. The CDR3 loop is CASSLNSLPNEKLFF. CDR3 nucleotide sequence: TGCGCCAGCAGCTTAAACAGCTTGCCTAATGAAAAACTGTTTTTT.

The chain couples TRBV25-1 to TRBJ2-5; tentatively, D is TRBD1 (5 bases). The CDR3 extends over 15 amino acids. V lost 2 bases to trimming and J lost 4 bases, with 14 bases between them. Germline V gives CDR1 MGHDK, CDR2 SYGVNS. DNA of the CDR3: TGTGCCAGCAGTGAAACACAGGATGTTCGAGAGACCCAGTACTTC. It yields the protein CASSETQDVRETQYF.

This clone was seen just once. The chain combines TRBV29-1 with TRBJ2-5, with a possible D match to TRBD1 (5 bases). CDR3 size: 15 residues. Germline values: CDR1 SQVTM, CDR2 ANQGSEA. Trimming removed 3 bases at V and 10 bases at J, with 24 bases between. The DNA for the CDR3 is TGCAGCGTTGACAAGGGGTCCTTCGGGTTCGAAGGCCAGTACTTC. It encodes CSVDKGSFGFEGQYF.

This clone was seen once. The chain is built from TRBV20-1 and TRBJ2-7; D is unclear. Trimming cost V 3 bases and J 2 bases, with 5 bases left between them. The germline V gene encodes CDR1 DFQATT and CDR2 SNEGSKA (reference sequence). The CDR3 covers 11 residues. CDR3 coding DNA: TGCAGTGCTAGCTTAGCCTACGAGCAGTACTTC. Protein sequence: CSASLAYEQYF.

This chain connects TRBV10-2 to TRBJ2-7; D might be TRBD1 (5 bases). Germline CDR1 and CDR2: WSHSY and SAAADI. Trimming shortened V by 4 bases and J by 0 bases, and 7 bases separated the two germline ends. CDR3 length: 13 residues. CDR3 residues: CASSGTSSYEQYF. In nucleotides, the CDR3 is TGCGCCAGCAGTGGGACAAGCTCCTACGAGCAGTACTTC.